Shown below are 7 T cell receptor beta chains from a single sample sequenced in a study of T cells in Graves' hyperthyroidism and ophthalmopathy. It was RNA transcripts that yielded the amplified TCR beta CDR3 regions. First-round RT-PCR with HTBI primers amplified the TCR CDR3 region. TCRdb redid the calling of the multiplex PCR reads with MiXCR, one entry per CDR3 protein. Among roughly 93,000 distinct CDR3 sequences listed, over 50% were seen once. Sequencing was carried out using blood. All receptors derive from a woman aged 40 to 55 with Graves' hyperthyroidism.

The rearrangement joins TRBV10-3 to TRBJ2-7, with D perhaps given as TRBD1 or TRBD2 (5 bases each). Germline V gene data show CDR1 as ENHRY and CDR2 as SYGVKD. With 9 bases removed from V and 2 bases from J, the gap between germline ends came to 14 bases. CDR3 length: 13 amino acids. In nucleotides, the CDR3 is TGTGCCATGGCCGGGGCAGCCACCTACGAGCAGTACTTC. Its protein is CAMAGAATYEQYF.

This chain connects TRBV9 to TRBJ1-6; TRBD1 aligns across 9 bases. This CDR3 has 15 amino acids. In germline, CDR1 is SGDLS, CDR2 YYNGEE. The J segment lost 10 bases and the V segment lost 1 base, leaving 6 bases of the junction unmatched. The CDR3 region has the DNA TGTGCCAGCAGCGTAATGGGACAGGGAGTATCACCCCTCCACTTT. Its protein is CASSVMGQGVSPLHF.

This clonotype has ten or more counts. V and J are TRBV27 and TRBJ1-2, with D possibly being TRBD1 (6 bases). This CDR3 contains 13 residues. Germline loops: CDR1 MNHEY, CDR2 SMNVEV (reference sequence). V shed 5 bases and J shed 7 bases, with 14 bases lying between them. The CDR3 coding sequence is TGTGCCAGCAGTCATCACAGGGTGCGTGGCTACACCTTC. It is translated as CASSHHRVRGYTF.

In its sample, this clonotype was seen many times. V gene TRBV7-8 combines with J gene TRBJ1-1; D is ambiguous. The CDR3 runs 13 residues. V lost 6 bases to trimming and J lost 2 bases, with 10 bases between them. Germline V gene lookup returns CDR1 SGHVS and CDR2 FQNEAQ. The CDR3 coding sequence is TGTGCCAGCAGTTACAGACATAACACTGAAGCTTTCTTT. It encodes CASSYRHNTEAFF.

This clonotype appeared many times. The chain is built from TRBV20-1 and TRBJ1-1; D gene uncertain. Deletions cut 3 bases from V and 2 bases from J, with 16 bases between. CDR1 is DFQATT, CDR2 SNEGSKA, per germline (reference sequence). The CDR3 runs 15 residues. The CDR3 reads CSARPPQSSNTEAFF. The CDR3 bases are TGCAGTGCTAGGCCTCCCCAGAGCAGCAACACTGAAGCTTTCTTT.

This chain connects TRBV12-3 or TRBV12-4 to TRBJ1-4; D is uncertain. The CDR3 is 14 residues long. V lost 6 bases and J 8 bases, leaving 16 bases between the germline ends. CDR3 in amino acids: CASRATGGQEKLFF. CDR3 DNA: TGTGCCAGCAGGGCGACTGGAGGGCAGGAAAAACTGTTTTTT.

This chain joins TRBV6-1 and TRBJ1-6; no definite D call. Looked up from germline, CDR1 is MNHNS and CDR2 is SASEGT. Deletions cut 6 bases from V and 13 bases from J, with 22 bases between. CDR3 size: 15 residues. CDR3 bases: TGTGCCAGCAGCCAAGAGCTGGCGGCGATTCGGCCCCTCCACTTT. Amino acids: CASSQELAAIRPLHF.